The 5 T cell receptor beta chains reported below all come from one sample, sequenced in a study of T cell repertoires in cytomegalovirus infection. TCRdb called the reads again in MiXCR, with one record for every CDR3 protein. Here the sample spans 500,000 or so distinct CDR3 sequences, 15% to 20% being singletons. Material for sequencing was CD8+ T cells from PBMCs. These receptors were obtained from a human donor in good health (CMV status not recorded). Some clones in this sample may be carry-over from other donors' samples.

This clonotype has a handful of counts. The V and J genes are TRBV11-2 and TRBJ1-1; possibly TRBD1 for D (6 bases). Germline V gene data show CDR1 as SGHAT and CDR2 as FQNNGV. Trimming removed 6 bases at V and 4 bases at J, with 24 bases between. CDR3 length: 17 residues. The CDR3 loop is CASSSSPGGAPSTEAFF. The CDR3 DNA is TGTGCCAGCAGTTCGAGTCCTGGGGGGGCGCCAAGCACTGAAGCTTTCTTT.

A few counts support this clonotype. This chain connects TRBV9 to TRBJ2-2; a possible D gene is TRBD1 (6 bases). In germline, CDR1 is SGDLS, CDR2 YYNGEE. This CDR3 is 17 amino acids long. Trimming removed 4 bases at V and 0 bases at J, with 16 bases between. In DNA, the CDR3 is TGTGCCAGCAGCCCCCAAGGGGGTCCCACGAACACCGGGGAGCTGTTTTTT. It is translated as CASSPQGGPTNTGELFF.

This clonotype was picked up many times. V gene TRBV7-9 combines with J gene TRBJ2-1, with D possibly being TRBD2 (8 bases). Trimming pared 4 bases from V and 8 bases from J, leaving 15 bases between. The CDR3 runs to 14 residues. CDR1 SEHNR and CDR2 FQNEAQ come from the germline V gene (reference sequence). The CDR3 bases are TGTGCCAGCAGCTCAGGGGGACTAGGCTATGAGCAGTTCTTC. It translates to CASSSGGLGYEQFF.

This chain joins TRBV4-2 and TRBJ1-1; D is uncertain. CDR3 length equals 15 residues. Trimming removed 1 base from V and 1 base from J, with 10 bases in between. Germline lookup yields CDR1 LGHNA and CDR2 YNFKEQ. CDR3 sequence (DNA): TGTGCCAGCAGCCAAGGGGATTTGCCGAACACTGAAGCTTTCTTT. Its protein is CASSQGDLPNTEAFF.

This clonotype was detected a few times. The chain recombines TRBV27 with TRBJ1-2; 10 nucleotides align to TRBD1. This CDR3 is built from 15 residues. CDR1 MNHEY and CDR2 SMNVEV come from the germline V gene (reference sequence). The V segment lost 2 bases and the J segment 8 bases; nucleotides outside the gene matches: 8. The CDR3 loop reads CASSLDAGQGNGYTF. CDR3 in DNA: TGTGCCAGCAGTTTAGATGCGGGACAGGGGAACGGCTACACCTTC.